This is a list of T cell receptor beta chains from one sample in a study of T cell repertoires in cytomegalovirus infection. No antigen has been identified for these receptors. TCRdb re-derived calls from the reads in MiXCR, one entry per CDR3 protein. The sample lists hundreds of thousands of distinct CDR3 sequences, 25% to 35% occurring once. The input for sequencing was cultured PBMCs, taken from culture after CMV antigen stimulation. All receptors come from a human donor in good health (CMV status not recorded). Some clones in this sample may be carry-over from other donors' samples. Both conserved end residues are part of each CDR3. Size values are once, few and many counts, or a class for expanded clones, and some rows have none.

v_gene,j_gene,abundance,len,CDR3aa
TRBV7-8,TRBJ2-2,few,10,CASSPGELFF
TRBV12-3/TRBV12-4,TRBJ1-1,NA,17,CASSLGQGVPLDTEAFF
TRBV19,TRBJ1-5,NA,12,CASRQEPQPQHF
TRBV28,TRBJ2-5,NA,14,CASSSSGSWNTKGF
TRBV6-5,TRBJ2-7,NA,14,CASTARVAPYEQYF
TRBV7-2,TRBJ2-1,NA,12,CASSFSYNEQFF
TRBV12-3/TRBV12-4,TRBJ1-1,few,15,CASSHNRVASTEAFF
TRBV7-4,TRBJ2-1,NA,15,CASSPSGGIYNEQFF
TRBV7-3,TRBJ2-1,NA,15,CASSLSSGSHNEQFF
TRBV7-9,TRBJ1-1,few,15,CASSGQTGGMDEAFF
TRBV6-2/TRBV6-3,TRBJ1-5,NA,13,CASSQVHRDSQHF
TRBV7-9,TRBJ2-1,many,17,CASSGRGLAGSYNEQFF
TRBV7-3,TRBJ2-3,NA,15,CASSLTYLASDTQYF
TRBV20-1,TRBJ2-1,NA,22,CSARGTGVRTSGRVSVYNEQFF
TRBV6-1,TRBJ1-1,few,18,CASSESFPANRGNTEAFF
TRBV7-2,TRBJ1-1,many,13,CASSLQRSQWAFF
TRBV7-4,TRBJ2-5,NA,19,CASSPGTGGDFNSGETQYF
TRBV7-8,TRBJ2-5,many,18,CASSLSLAGAKDQETQYF
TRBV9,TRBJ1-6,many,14,CASSQRQQGSPLHF
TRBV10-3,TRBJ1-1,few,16,CAISEPGGRGAGEAFF
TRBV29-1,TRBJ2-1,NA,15,CSGRWGATGGNEQFF
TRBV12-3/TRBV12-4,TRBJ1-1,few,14,CASSRKTGNTEAFF
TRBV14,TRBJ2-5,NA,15,CASSQDLRGPETQYF
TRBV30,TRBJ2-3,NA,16,CACRLHRGQAPATQYF
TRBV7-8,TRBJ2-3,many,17,CASSLREGTAATDTQYF
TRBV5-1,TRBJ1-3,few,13,CASSDISGNTIYF
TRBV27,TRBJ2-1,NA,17,CASSKRTSGVLGNEQFF
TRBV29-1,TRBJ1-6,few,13,CSAGQDRYSPLHF
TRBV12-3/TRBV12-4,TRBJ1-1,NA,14,CASSLRDPNTEAFF
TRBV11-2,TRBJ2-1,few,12,CASSLELNEQFF
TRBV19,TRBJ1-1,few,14,CASRNSGTVKEAFF
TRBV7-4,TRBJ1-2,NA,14,CASSLEGPFHGYTF
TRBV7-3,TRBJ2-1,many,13,CASSLQENNEQFF
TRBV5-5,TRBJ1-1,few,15,CASSMVGNLNTEAFF
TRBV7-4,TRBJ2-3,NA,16,CASSPFSGSGTDTQYF
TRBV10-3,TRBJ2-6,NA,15,CAISRVASGANVLTF
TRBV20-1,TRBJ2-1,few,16,CSAREPGTKADNEQFF
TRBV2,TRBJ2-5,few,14,CASSSGQSQETQYF
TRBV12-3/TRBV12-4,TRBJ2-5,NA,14,CASSLRRAQETQYF
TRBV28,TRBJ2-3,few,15,CASSLGGGGGDTQYF
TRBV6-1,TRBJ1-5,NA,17,CASSEAPWGLSNQPQHF
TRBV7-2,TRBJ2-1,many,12,CASSLDLGEQFF
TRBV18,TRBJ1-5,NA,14,CASSREEGNQPQHF
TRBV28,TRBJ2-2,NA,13,CATQRADTGELFF
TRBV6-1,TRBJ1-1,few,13,CASIQSGTAQAFF
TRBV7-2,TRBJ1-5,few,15,CASSSGYGASQPQHF
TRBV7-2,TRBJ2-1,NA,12,CASSFRSNEQFF
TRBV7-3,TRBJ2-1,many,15,CASSPSGGSYNEQFF
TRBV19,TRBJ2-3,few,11,CASAGGDTQYF
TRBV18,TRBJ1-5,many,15,CASSPGPSQNQPQHF
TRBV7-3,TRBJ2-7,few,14,CASSSRGQGSPQYF